This T cell receptor (beta chain) is drawn from a study of blood T cell repertoires in COVID-19. Cohorts were based on clinical histories the participants reported. Individuals in the exposed group had encountered a COVID-19 case within 2 weeks preceding study entry. A word on this clone: Within the sample, other DNA sequences also encode this same CDR3.

The V end was cut by 3 bases, the J end by 0 bases, with 9 bases between. The CDR3 totals 15 residues. Looked up from germline, CDR1 is SEHNR and CDR2 is FQNEAQ (reference sequence). Measured with immunoSEQ multiplex PCR; TCRdb has only the in-frame clones, and not every one. Here the sample spans about 150,000 clones, about 85% being singletons. The chain combines TRBV7-9 with TRBJ1-3, with D possibly matching TRBD1 (6 bases). The sample consisted of PBMCs or T cells enriched from blood (not recorded which). This clonotype was sampled from a woman aged 40-49 years who had been exposed to COVID-19. The CDR3 reads CASSFGGSSGNTIYF. In DNA, the CDR3 is TGTGCCAGCAGCTTTGGGGGCTCCTCTGGAAACACCATATATTTT. Supplemented by reference TRBV7-9 and TRBJ1-3, the full variable domain reads DTGVSQNPRHKITKRGQNVTFRCDPISEHNRLYWYRQTLGQGPEFLTYFQNEAQLEKSRLLSDRFSAERPKGSFSTLEIQRTEQGDSAMYLCASSFGGSSGNTIYFGEGSWLTVV.